This TCR beta chain was profiled in a study of PD-L1 blockade in urothelial cancer. Study background: Atezolizumab 1,200 mg was given intravenously every 3 weeks, starting 2014. The authors examined blood 3 weeks (second dose) and 6 weeks after treatment start. Study outcomes and limitations: Pretreatment peripheral blood TCR clonality that fell below the median predicted better survival among the patients studied.

This clone was observed a few times. As yet, its antigen is unknown. Here immunoSEQ multiplex PCR was the method, and the copy in TCRdb shows in-frame clones only, minus some. This table holds roughly 60,000 clones, roughly 80% found once. The V end was cut by 4 bases, the J end by 2 bases, with 9 bases between. This CDR3 has 13 amino acids. Germline-derived CDR1 and CDR2 are SGHDT and YYEEEE. V is TRBV5-6 and J is TRBJ1-1; D ambiguous. The origin of this receptor is a man between 65 and 79 years old with urothelial cancer. The specimen comprised PBMCs, sampled around atezolizumab (anti-PD-L1) treatment. The CDR3 DNA reads as TGTGCCAGCAGCCAGGTTTCAAACACTGAAGCTTTCTTT. As protein: CASSQVSNTEAFF.